One TCR beta chain is described in this entry. Its antigen is as yet unknown. Deletions cut 6 bases from V and 6 bases from J, with 12 bases between. Germline loops: CDR1 KGHSH, CDR2 LQKENI. The CDR3 loop spans 13 amino acids. Prepared libraries of TCR beta cDNA carried unique molecular identifiers. About 500,000 cDNA molecules came from about 1 to 10 million T cells. TCRdb analysed the PCR reads with MiXCR anew, one entry per CDR3 protein. The data show fewer than 850,000 distinct CDR3 sequences, with around 45% seen just once and 4.9% held by the top ten. This sample was taken from a study of post-analysis software for immune sequencing data. About the research overall: The patients showed relapsing-remitting, secondary progressive and progressive-relapsing multiple sclerosis courses.

The study's findings and limits: About five TRBV segments, including TRBV5-6, TRBV5-1 and TRBV20-1, were more frequent in patients than controls. Controls had significantly higher normalized Chao1 diversity than multiple sclerosis patients. Batch-mates among the samples co-clustered strongly by F measure.

Sequencing was carried out using blood. The source is a girl aged 5-17 years with multiple sclerosis. The chain carries TRBV18 and TRBJ2-1, with a weak D call TRBD2 (6 bases). The chain's CDR3 is CASSSISGNEQFF. The CDR3 nucleotides are TGTGCCAGCTCGTCTATTAGCGGCAATGAGCAGTTCTTC.